This T cell receptor beta chain was recovered during a study of control samples from healthy donors and cancer patients. Sequencing used immunoSEQ multiplex PCR; TCRdb keeps in-frame clones, though not all of them. This table holds 180,000 or so clones, just under 95% found once. The clonotype originates from a woman aged 60-75 years in good health. Specimen: blood.

The CDR3 loop is CASSDLTRQGGKPEAFF. Written as DNA, the CDR3 is TGTGCCAGCAGTGACCTAACTCGTCAGGGTGGGAAGCCTGAAGCTTTCTTT. The chain employs TRBV25-1 and TRBJ1-1; D might be TRBD1 (5 bases). The CDR3 length is 17 residues. Per the germline V gene, CDR1 is MGHDK and CDR2 is SYGVNS. Trimming pared 3 bases from V and 6 bases from J, leaving 23 bases between.